Listed here are 9 T cell receptor beta chains from one sample, sequenced in a study of T-cell reconstitution after alpha-beta-depleted transplantation in children. Unique molecular identifiers were incorporated into the prepared TCRbeta library. In TCRdb, the PCR reads were re-called with MiXCR into one record per CDR3 protein. The table lists hundreds of thousands of distinct CDR3 sequences, roughly 16% of them singletons. This specimen was PBMCs, mostly from graft donor cells, taken 360 days after TCRalphabeta/CD19-depleted stem cell transplant. These receptors were obtained from a male patient younger than 18 who had a stem cell transplant for acute lymphoblastic leukemia, so the T cells may come from the graft donor.

V is TRBV11-3 and J is TRBJ2-3, with TRBD1 as a possible D gene (5 bases). The CDR3 is 13 residues long. Trimming took 6 bases from V and 5 from J, leaving 12 bases between them. Germline CDR1 SGHNT, CDR2 YENEEA. CDR3 protein: CASRSQGLDTQYF. The CDR3 nucleotides are TGTGCCAGCAGATCTCAGGGATTAGATACGCAGTATTTT.

This clonotype has just a few counts. The rearrangement uses TRBV7-9 and TRBJ2-2; 8 nucleotides line up with TRBD1. From germline, CDR1 is SEHNR and CDR2 FQNEAQ (reference sequence). V lost 6 bases, J lost 0 bases, and 6 bases stayed unmatched. The CDR3 spans 16 residues. CDR3 loop: CASRYPGGPNTGELFF. For the CDR3, the DNA is TGTGCCAGCAGGTATCCAGGGGGCCCGAACACCGGGGAGCTGTTTTTT.

The gene calls are TRBV7-8 and TRBJ2-3, with 10 bases lining up with TRBD2. Per germline, CDR1 SGHVS and CDR2 FQNEAQ. After removal of 4 bases from V and 4 bases from J, the junction contained 8 bases not matched to a gene. The CDR3 covers 16 residues. The CDR3 DNA reads as TGTGCCAGCAGCTCTAGTAGCGGGAGGAGAGCAGATACGCAGTATTTT. Protein sequence: CASSSSSGRRADTQYF.

This clonotype was observed a handful of times. This rearrangement joins TRBV20-1 to TRBJ2-2; D may be TRBD2 (7 bases). The CDR3 has 16 amino acids. The germline gives CDR1 DFQATT, CDR2 SNEGSKA (reference sequence). V shed 6 bases and J shed 4 bases, with 21 bases lying between them. The CDR3 DNA is TGCAGTGCGCCTAGGGGGGGGGAACTGGGCACCGGGGAGCTGTTTTTT. Its protein is CSAPRGGELGTGELFF.

This clonotype was observed a few times. The chain is built from TRBV7-9 and TRBJ1-2; D gene uncertain. The CDR3 contains 14 residues. Germline values: CDR1 SEHNR, CDR2 FQNEAQ (reference sequence). With 2 bases removed from V and 5 bases from J, the gap between germline ends came to 12 bases. This CDR3 reads CASSLFPSFYGYTF. In nucleotides, the CDR3 is TGTGCCAGCAGCTTATTCCCGAGTTTTTATGGCTACACCTTC.

The sample holds a few counts of this clonotype. The rearrangement links TRBV2 to TRBJ2-2, with D maybe TRBD1 (6 bases). V gave up 3 bases and J gave up 5 bases, with 10 bases separating them. CDR1 is SNHLY, CDR2 FYNNEI, per germline. The CDR3 is made up of 14 amino acids. CDR3 amino acids: CASSEDRGTGELFF. The CDR3 DNA reads TGTGCCAGCAGTGAGGACAGAGGAACCGGGGAGCTGTTTTTT.

The chain recombines TRBV10-3 with TRBJ2-2; TRBD2 matches 11 bases. CDR1 and CDR2 from the germline V gene are ENHRY and SYGVKD. This CDR3 spans 14 amino acids. Trimming cost V 11 bases and J 1 base; bases outside gene matches: 3. CDR3 residues: CAAGTSGNTGELFF. For the CDR3, the DNA is TGTGCCGCCGGGACTAGCGGGAACACCGGGGAGCTGTTTTTT.

The chain has TRBV9 and TRBJ1-2, with 8 bases fitting TRBD1. This CDR3 region has 13 residues. V was clipped by 4 bases and J by 8 bases; unmatched bases: 7. The germline gives CDR1 SGDLS, CDR2 YYNGEE. The CDR3 region has the DNA TGTGCCAGCAGCATGACAGGGGAGCGAGGCTACACCTTC. Its translation: CASSMTGERGYTF.

This clonotype has only a few counts. The rearrangement joins TRBV6-1 to TRBJ2-6; TRBD2 might be the D (5 bases). The germline gives CDR1 MNHNS, CDR2 SASEGT. Trimming pared 7 bases from V and 0 bases from J, leaving 16 bases between. There are 17 residues in the CDR3. CDR3 sequence: CASTKKLGSSGANVLTF. Written as DNA, the CDR3 is TGTGCCAGCACCAAAAAGCTAGGGAGCTCTGGGGCCAACGTCCTGACTTTC.